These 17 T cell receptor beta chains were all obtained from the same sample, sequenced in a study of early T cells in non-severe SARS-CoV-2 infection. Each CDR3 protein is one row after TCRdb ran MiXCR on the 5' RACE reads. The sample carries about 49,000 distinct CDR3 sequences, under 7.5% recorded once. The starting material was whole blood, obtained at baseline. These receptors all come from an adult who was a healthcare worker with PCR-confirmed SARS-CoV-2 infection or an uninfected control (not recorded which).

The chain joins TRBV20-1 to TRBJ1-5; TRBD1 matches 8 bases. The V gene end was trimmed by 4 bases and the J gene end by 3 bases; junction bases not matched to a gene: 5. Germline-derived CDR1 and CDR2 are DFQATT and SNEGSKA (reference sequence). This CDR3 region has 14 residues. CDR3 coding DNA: TGCAGTGCTATCCGACAGGGGAACAATCAGCCCCAGCATTTT. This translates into CSAIRQGNNQPQHF.

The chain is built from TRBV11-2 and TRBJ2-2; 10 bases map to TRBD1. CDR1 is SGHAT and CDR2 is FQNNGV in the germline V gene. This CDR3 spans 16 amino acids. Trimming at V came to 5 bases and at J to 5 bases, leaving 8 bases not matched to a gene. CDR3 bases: TGTGCCAGCAGCGGGTGGACAGGGGGACGGACCGGGGAGCTGTTTTTT. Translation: CASSGWTGGRTGELFF.

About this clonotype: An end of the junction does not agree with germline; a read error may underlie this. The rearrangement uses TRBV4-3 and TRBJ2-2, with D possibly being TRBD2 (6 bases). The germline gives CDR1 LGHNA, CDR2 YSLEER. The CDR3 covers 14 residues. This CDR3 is CASSQRAWTGGLFF. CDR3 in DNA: TGCGCCAGCAGCCAAAGGGCCTGGACCGGGGGGCTGTTTTTT.

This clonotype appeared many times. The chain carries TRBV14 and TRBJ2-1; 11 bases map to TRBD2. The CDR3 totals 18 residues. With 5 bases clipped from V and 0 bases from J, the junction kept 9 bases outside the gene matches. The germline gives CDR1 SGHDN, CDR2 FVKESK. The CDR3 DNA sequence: TGTGCCAGCAGCACCTGGACTAGCGGGCCCAGCTCCTACAATGAGCAGTTCTTC. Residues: CASSTWTSGPSSYNEQFF.

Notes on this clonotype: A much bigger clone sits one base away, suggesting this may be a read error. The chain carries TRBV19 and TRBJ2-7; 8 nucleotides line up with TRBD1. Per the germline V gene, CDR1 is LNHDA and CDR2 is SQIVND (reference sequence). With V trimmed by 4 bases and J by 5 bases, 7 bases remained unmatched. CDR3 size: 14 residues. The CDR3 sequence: CASSTPDRVHEQYF. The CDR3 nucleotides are TGTGCCAGTAGTACACCGGACAGGGTCCACGAGCAGTACTTC.

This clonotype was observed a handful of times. CDR3 bases: TGTGCCAGCAGCGAGGAGTCGGGGGGAAGCTCCTACAATGAGCAGTTCTTC. Its protein product is CASSEESGGSSYNEQFF. This chain links TRBV7-2 with TRBJ2-1; 7 bases are a match to TRBD2. Germline CDR1 reads SGHTA; CDR2 reads FQGNSA. The V segment lost 5 bases and the J segment 0 bases; nucleotides outside the gene matches: 10. The CDR3 extends over 17 amino acids.

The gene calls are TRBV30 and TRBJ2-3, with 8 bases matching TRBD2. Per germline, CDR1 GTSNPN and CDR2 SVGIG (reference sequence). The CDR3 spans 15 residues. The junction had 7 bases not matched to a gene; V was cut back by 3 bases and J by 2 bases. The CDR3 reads CAWREGLANTDTQYF. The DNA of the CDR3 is TGTGCCTGGAGAGAAGGACTAGCAAACACAGATACGCAGTATTTT.

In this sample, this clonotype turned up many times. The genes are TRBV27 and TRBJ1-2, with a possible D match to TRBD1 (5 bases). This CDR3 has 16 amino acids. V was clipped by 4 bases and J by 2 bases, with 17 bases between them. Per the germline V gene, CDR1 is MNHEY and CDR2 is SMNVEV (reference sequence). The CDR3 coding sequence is TGTGCCAGCAGTTCGGAGATAGGACGGGGGAACTATGGCTACACCTTC. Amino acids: CASSSEIGRGNYGYTF.

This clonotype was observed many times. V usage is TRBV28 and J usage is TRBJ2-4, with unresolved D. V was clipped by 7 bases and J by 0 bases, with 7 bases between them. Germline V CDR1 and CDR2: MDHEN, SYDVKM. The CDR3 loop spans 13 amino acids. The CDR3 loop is CASIDLAKNIQYF. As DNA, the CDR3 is TGTGCCAGCATAGATCTAGCCAAAAACATTCAGTACTTC.

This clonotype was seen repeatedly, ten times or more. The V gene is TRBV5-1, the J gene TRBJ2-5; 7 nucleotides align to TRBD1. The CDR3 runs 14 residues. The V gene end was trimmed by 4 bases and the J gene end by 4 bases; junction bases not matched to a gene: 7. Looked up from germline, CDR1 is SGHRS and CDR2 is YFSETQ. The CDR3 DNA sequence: TGCGCCAGCAGCACCACTAGACAGGGAGAGACCCAGTACTTC. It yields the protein CASSTTRQGETQYF.

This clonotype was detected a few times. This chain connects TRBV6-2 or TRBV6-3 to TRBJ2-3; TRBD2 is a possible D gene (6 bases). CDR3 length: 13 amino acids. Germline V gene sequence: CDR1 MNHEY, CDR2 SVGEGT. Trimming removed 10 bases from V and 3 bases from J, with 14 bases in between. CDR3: CATRGIITDTQYF. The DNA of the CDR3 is TGTGCCACCCGGGGGATAATAACAGATACGCAGTATTTT.

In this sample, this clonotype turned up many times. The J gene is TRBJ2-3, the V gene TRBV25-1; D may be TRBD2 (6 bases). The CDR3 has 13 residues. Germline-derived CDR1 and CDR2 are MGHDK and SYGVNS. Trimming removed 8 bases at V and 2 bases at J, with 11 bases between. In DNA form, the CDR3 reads TGTGCCAGCCAGGGACTTTACACAGATACGCAGTATTTT. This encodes CASQGLYTDTQYF.

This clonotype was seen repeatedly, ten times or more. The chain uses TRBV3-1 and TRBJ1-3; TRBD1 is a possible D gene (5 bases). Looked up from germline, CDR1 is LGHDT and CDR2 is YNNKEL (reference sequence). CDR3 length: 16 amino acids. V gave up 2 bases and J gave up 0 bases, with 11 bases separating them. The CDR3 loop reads CASSQNQGISGNTIYF. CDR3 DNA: TGTGCCAGCAGCCAAAATCAGGGTATCTCTGGAAACACCATATATTTT. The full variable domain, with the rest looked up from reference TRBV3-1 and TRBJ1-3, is DTAVSQTPKYLVTQMGNDKSIKCEQNLGHDTMYWYKQDSKKFLKIMFSYNNKELIINETVPNRFSPKSPDKAHLNLHINSLELGDSAVYFCASSQNQGISGNTIYFGEGSWLTVV.

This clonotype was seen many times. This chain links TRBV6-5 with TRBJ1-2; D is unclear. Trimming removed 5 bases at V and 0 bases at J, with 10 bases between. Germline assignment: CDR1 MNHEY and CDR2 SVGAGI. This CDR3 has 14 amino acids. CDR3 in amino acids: CASSRETANYGYTF. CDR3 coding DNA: TGTGCCAGCAGTAGGGAGACCGCTAACTATGGCTACACCTTC.

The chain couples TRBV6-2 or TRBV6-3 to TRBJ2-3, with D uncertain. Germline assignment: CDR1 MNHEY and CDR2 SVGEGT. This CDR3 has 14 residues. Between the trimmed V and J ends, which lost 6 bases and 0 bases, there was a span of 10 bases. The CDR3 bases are TGTGCCAGCAGGCCGACCGGAAGCACAGATACGCAGTATTTT. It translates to CASRPTGSTDTQYF.

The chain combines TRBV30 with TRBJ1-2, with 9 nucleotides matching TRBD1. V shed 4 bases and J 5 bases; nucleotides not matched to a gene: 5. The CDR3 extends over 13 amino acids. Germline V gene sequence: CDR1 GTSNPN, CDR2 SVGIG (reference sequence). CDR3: CAWTPDRGYGYTF. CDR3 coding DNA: TGTGCCTGGACCCCAGACAGGGGGTATGGCTACACCTTC.

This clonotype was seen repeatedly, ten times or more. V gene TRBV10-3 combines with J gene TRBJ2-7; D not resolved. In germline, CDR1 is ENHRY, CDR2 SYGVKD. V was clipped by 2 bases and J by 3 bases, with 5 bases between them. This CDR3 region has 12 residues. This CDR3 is CAISEADYEQYF. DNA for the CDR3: TGTGCCATCAGTGAGGCCGACTACGAGCAGTACTTC.